These 21 T cell receptor beta chains were all obtained from the same sample, sequenced in a study of control samples from healthy donors and cancer patients (dated by TCRdb to about 2020). Libraries were made using the immunoSEQ multiplex PCR assay. TCRdb took over this immuneACCESS table, retaining in-frame rearrangements with V and J assigned. Such tables are incomplete; in checked studies, under half of the missing clones stem from an unresolved V gene, and the remainder is unexplained. Here the sample has about 110,000 clones; 70% to 85% occur a single time. The ten largest make up approximately 7% of the sample. Sequencing was carried out using blood. These receptors originate from a man aged 18 to 30 in good health.

The CDR3 is CASSPESRRRAFF. CDR3 nucleotides: TGTGCCAGCAGCCCCGAATCTAGGCGTCGGGCTTTCTTT. The chain recombines TRBV5-4 with TRBJ1-1; no definite D call. The length of the CDR3 is 13 residues. Germline V gene data show CDR1 as SGHNT and CDR2 as YYREEE (reference sequence). Trimming took 4 bases from V and 11 from J, leaving 18 bases between them.

V usage is TRBV3-1 (or the pseudogene TRBV3-2) and J usage is TRBJ1-4; 7 nucleotides align to TRBD1. There are 14 residues in the CDR3. Germline CDR1 LGHDT, CDR2 YNNKEL (reference sequence). V dropped 3 bases and J dropped 8; count of bases not matched to a gene: 6. The CDR3: CASSHRQGEEKLFF. The DNA of the CDR3 is TGTGCCAGCAGCCACCGACAGGGAGAGGAAAAACTGTTTTTT.

The V and J genes are TRBV7-6 and TRBJ2-1; tentative D call: TRBD2 (5 bases). This CDR3 comprises 13 residues. Germline lookup yields CDR1 SGHVS and CDR2 FNYEAQ. V shed 0 bases and J shed 7 bases, with 7 bases lying between them. This chain's CDR3 is CASSLARGNEQFF. The CDR3 DNA follows: TGTGCCAGCAGCTTAGCAAGAGGGAATGAGCAGTTCTTC.

This clone was detected once. The chain recombines TRBV27 with TRBJ1-4; D unresolved. Trimming left V 6 bases short and J 5 bases short, with 13 bases between. The CDR3 has 14 residues. Germline lookup yields CDR1 MNHEY and CDR2 SMNVEV (reference sequence). The CDR3, as DNA: TGTGCCAGCAGCGTTTACTTCGGGAATGAAAAACTGTTTTTT. It codes for CASSVYFGNEKLFF.

The gene calls are TRBV19 and TRBJ2-1, with D perhaps TRBD1 or TRBD2 (6 bases each). The V end was cut by 0 bases, the J end by 7 bases, with 19 bases between. Germline CDR1 is LNHDA and CDR2 is SQIVND (reference sequence). The CDR3 runs to 17 residues. The CDR3 loop is CASSIDLQSGAGNEQFF. DNA of the CDR3: TGTGCCAGTAGTATAGATCTTCAATCGGGGGCCGGGAATGAGCAGTTCTTC.

The chain employs TRBV6-5 and TRBJ1-2, with D uncertain. Germline lookup yields CDR1 MNHEY and CDR2 SVGAGI. Trimming shortened V by 5 bases and J by 5 bases, and 12 bases separated the two germline ends. The CDR3 contains 13 residues. The CDR3 spells CASSNMWYYGYTF. CDR3 DNA sequence: TGTGCCAGCAGTAATATGTGGTATTATGGCTACACCTTC.

In this sample, this clone turned up a few times. The chain combines TRBV7-2 with TRBJ1-1; 7 bases align to TRBD1. CDR1 SGHTA and CDR2 FQGNSA come from the germline V gene. The CDR3 contains 13 residues. The J segment lost 9 bases and the V segment lost 4 bases, leaving 8 bases of the junction unmatched. CDR3 nucleotide sequence: TGTGCCAGCAGCTCCCGCGACAGGGACAAAGCTTTCTTT. It specifies CASSSRDRDKAFF.

This clone was seen only a few times. The gene calls are TRBV6-5 and TRBJ1-1; D is unclear. The germline V gene has CDR1 MNHEY and CDR2 SVGAGI. The CDR3 extends over 15 amino acids. V shed 0 bases and J shed 5 bases, with 13 bases lying between them. DNA for the CDR3: TGTGCCAGCAGTTACTCGTTAGGCGGTAGGACTGAAGCTTTCTTT. This translates into CASSYSLGGRTEAFF.

The chain recombines TRBV5-1 with TRBJ2-3, with D possibly being TRBD1 (7 bases). CDR1 is SGHRS, CDR2 YFSETQ, per germline. The CDR3 totals 15 residues. The ends were cut back, 5 bases at V and 2 bases at J, with 15 bases in the middle. CDR3 nucleotides: TGCGCCAGCAGAGACAGGGACTCTATCACAGATACGCAGTATTTT. Protein product: CASRDRDSITDTQYF. The whole variable domain, remainder taken from reference TRBV5-1 and TRBJ2-3, is KAGVTQTPRYLIKTRGQQVTLSCSPISGHRSVSWYQQTPGQGLQFLFEYFSETQRNKGNFPGRFSGRQFSNSRSEMNVSTLELGDSALYLCASRDRDSITDTQYFGPGTRLTVL.

This clone was seen a handful of times. The V and J genes are TRBV30 and TRBJ2-2; D might be TRBD1 (6 bases). Germline V gene data show CDR1 as GTSNPN and CDR2 as SVGIG (reference sequence). V was trimmed by 3 bases and J by 0 bases, leaving 8 bases between them. The CDR3 has 14 residues. The DNA for the CDR3 is TGTGCCTGGAGCCGGACAGCGAACACCGGGGAGCTGTTTTTT. Its protein product is CAWSRTANTGELFF. The full variable domain, in which reference TRBV30 and TRBJ2-2 provide the parts outside the CDR3, is SQTIHQWPATLVQPVGSPLSLECTVEGTSNPNLYWYRQAAGRGLQLLFYSVGIGQISSEVPQNLSASRPQDRQFILSSKKLLLSDSGFYLCAWSRTANTGELFFGEGSRLTVL.

The rearrangement joins TRBV9 to TRBJ1-2; no definite D call. Trimming took off 2 bases at V and 2 bases at J, with 4 bases between the two ends. The CDR3 consists of 12 residues. Germline V CDR1 and CDR2: SGDLS, YYNGEE. For the CDR3, the DNA is TGTGCCAGCAGCGTCGCCAACTATGGCTACACCTTC. It is translated as CASSVANYGYTF.

The rearrangement uses TRBV9 and TRBJ2-2; D is perhaps TRBD1 (5 bases). Trimming left V 2 bases short and J 3 bases short, with 17 bases between. CDR1 SGDLS and CDR2 YYNGEE come from the germline V gene. The CDR3 is made up of 17 amino acids. The CDR3 region has the DNA TGTGCCAGCAGCGTGGGCAATAGGGGTCCCGACACCGGGGAGCTGTTTTTT. Amino acids: CASSVGNRGPDTGELFF.

This clone was observed once. CDR3 nucleotides: TGTGCCAGCAGGCCAACTCTCAGCTCCTATAATTCACCCCTCCACTTT. Its protein is CASRPTLSSYNSPLHF. The chain has TRBV5-5 and TRBJ1-6; the D is unclear. V was shortened by 5 bases and J by 0 bases, with 12 bases between the two germline ends. This CDR3 comprises 16 residues. Germline loops: CDR1 SGHKS, CDR2 YYEKEE (reference sequence).

In its sample, this clone is medium-sized. A junction end diverges from the germline sequence, so it may reflect a read error. This chain uses TRBV7-2 with TRBJ1-2; D uncertain. Germline V gene lookup returns CDR1 SGHTA and CDR2 FQGNSA. CDR3 length: 15 amino acids. The CDR3 loop is CASSLAVGSGYGYTF. CDR3 DNA sequence: TGTGCCAGCAGCCTAGCGGTGGGCTCGGGCTATGGCTACACCTTC.

This clone was picked up a small number of times. The V gene is TRBV6-1, the J gene TRBJ2-7, with D unclear. This CDR3 is 13 amino acids long. Germline values: CDR1 MNHNS, CDR2 SASEGT. The germline V and J ends were trimmed by 1 base and 4 bases, with 8 bases remaining between them. CDR3 sequence: CASSEGHSYEQYV. The CDR3 bases are TGTGCCAGCAGTGAAGGGCACAGTTACGAGCAGTACGTC.

The rearrangement links TRBV30 to TRBJ1-2; D not certain. This CDR3 spans 13 amino acids. CDR1 is GTSNPN, CDR2 SVGIG, per germline (reference sequence). V was trimmed by 0 bases and J by 8 bases, leaving 13 bases between them. This CDR3 is CAWSVSDGGGYTF. The CDR3 DNA sequence: TGTGCCTGGAGTGTCTCAGACGGTGGGGGCTACACCTTC.

The V gene is TRBV5-1, the J gene TRBJ2-3; 8 positions match TRBD2. Germline values: CDR1 SGHRS, CDR2 YFSETQ. The V segment lost 0 bases and the J segment 4 bases; nucleotides outside the gene matches: 4. The CDR3 consists of 15 residues. The CDR3 loop is CASSLGTSPPDTQYF. CDR3 nucleotides: TGCGCCAGCAGCTTGGGGACTAGCCCCCCAGATACGCAGTATTTT.

The CDR3 sequence is CATSDLFGGRDTQYF. Written as DNA, the CDR3 is TGTGCCACCAGTGATTTATTCGGAGGGAGAGATACGCAGTATTTT. J is TRBJ2-3 and V is TRBV24-1, with D perhaps matching TRBD2 (6 bases). The germline V gene encodes CDR1 KGHDR and CDR2 SFDVKD. This CDR3 has 15 amino acids. V was shortened by 1 base and J by 5 bases, with 12 bases between the two germline ends.

CDR3 nucleotide sequence: TGTGCCAGCAGCTTAGCCCAGCGCTACGAGCAGTACGTC. It specifies CASSLAQRYEQYV. The V and J genes are TRBV7-2 and TRBJ2-7; D is undetermined. V lost 0 bases, J lost 3 bases, and 6 bases lay in between. The CDR3 loop spans 13 amino acids. Germline V gives CDR1 SGHTA, CDR2 FQGNSA.

The genes are TRBV12-3 or TRBV12-4 and TRBJ1-1; D may be TRBD1 (6 bases). The V end lost 6 bases, the J end lost 3 bases, and 11 bases lay between the germline ends. The CDR3 totals 13 residues. The DNA of the CDR3 is TGTGCCAGCAGGTTACAGGGATACACTGAAGCTTTCTTT. Protein: CASRLQGYTEAFF.

J is TRBJ1-3 and V is TRBV6-1; D unclear. V gave up 3 bases and J gave up 3 bases, with 12 bases separating them. Germline V gives CDR1 MNHNS, CDR2 SASEGT. CDR3 length: 15 amino acids. The CDR3 loop reads CASSESPSLGNTIYF. The CDR3 DNA follows: TGTGCCAGCAGTGAGAGCCCATCTCTTGGAAACACCATATATTTT.